The 30 T cell receptor beta chains below were found in one sample sequenced in a study of OX40 agonist ivuxolimab in advanced cancers. To prepare the library, the immunoSEQ multiplex PCR assay was applied. TCRdb's version of the immuneACCESS table is confined to in-frame rearrangements and falls short of the full clone set. An unresolved V gene accounts for under half of the shortfall where checked; the remainder is of unknown origin. The sample contains fewer than 40,000 clones, 65% to 80% of them found a single time. The ten most abundant clones make up 7.5% to 10% of the sample. Sample: CD4+ or CD8+ T cells sorted from blood, taken in a trial of the OX40 agonist ivuxolimab. Every receptor here comes from an adult with an advanced solid tumor such as melanoma, head and neck, liver or kidney cancer.

This clone was seen a handful of times. The J gene is TRBJ1-2, the V gene TRBV2; TRBD1 might be the D (5 bases). In germline, CDR1 is SNHLY, CDR2 FYNNEI. The CDR3 loop spans 13 amino acids. V was clipped by 5 bases and J by 1 base, with 8 bases between them. DNA of the CDR3: TGTGCCAGCAGTTACAGGTTTAACTATGGCTACACCTTC. Amino acid sequence: CASSYRFNYGYTF.

The V gene is TRBV29-1, the J gene TRBJ1-1; tentatively, D is TRBD1 (5 bases). This CDR3 comprises 12 residues. CDR1 and CDR2 (germline): SQVTM, ANQGSEA. Trimming cost V 5 bases and J 0 bases, with 7 bases left between them. The CDR3 DNA is TGCAGCGTTCGACAGATGAACACTGAAGCTTTCTTT. Its translation is CSVRQMNTEAFF.

The V and J genes are TRBV11-2 and TRBJ1-1, with unresolved D. With 4 bases removed from V and 4 bases from J, the gap between germline ends came to 7 bases. This CDR3 is 12 amino acids long. CDR1 is SGHAT, CDR2 FQNNGV, per germline. The CDR3 region is CASSSTFTEAFF. CDR3 sequence (DNA): TGTGCCAGCAGCTCCACCTTCACTGAAGCTTTCTTT.

The genes are TRBV5-4 and TRBJ2-3; the match to TRBD2 covers 15 bases. The V and J ends lost 4 bases and 4 bases, in that order; junction bases with no gene match: 13. Germline CDR1 is SGHNT and CDR2 is YYREEE (reference sequence). CDR3 length equals 19 residues. The CDR3 DNA reads as TGTGCCAGCAGCACCTCCCGGACTAGCGGGGGGGCTCGGGCAGATACGCAGTATTTT. This translates into CASSTSRTSGGARADTQYF. Full variable domain (outside the CDR3, taken from reference TRBV5-4 and TRBJ2-3): ETGVTQSPTHLIKTRGQQVTLRCSSQSGHNTVSWYQQALGQGPQFIFQYYREEENGRGNFPPRFSGLQFPNYSSELNVNALELDDSALYLCASSTSRTSGGARADTQYFGPGTRLTVL.

This chain joins TRBV6-5 and TRBJ1-5; D unresolved. Trimming took off 4 bases at V and 4 bases at J, with 11 bases between the two ends. Germline loops: CDR1 MNHEY, CDR2 SVGAGI. This CDR3 has 14 amino acids. CDR3 DNA sequence: TGTGCCAGCAGTTCGGGGATGGGGAATCAGCCCCAGCATTTT. This codes for CASSSGMGNQPQHF.

This clone was recorded once. This sequence joins TRBV19 and TRBJ1-3; D is unclear. The V end lost 7 bases, the J end lost 0 bases, and 10 bases lay between the germline ends. CDR3 length equals 14 residues. CDR1 is LNHDA, CDR2 SQIVND, per germline (reference sequence). As DNA, the CDR3 is TGTGCCAGTATTAGCGCCGCCTCTGGAAACACCATATATTTT. It yields the protein CASISAASGNTIYF.

The J gene is TRBJ1-1, the V gene TRBV2, with a tentative D call TRBD1 (6 bases). Germline lookup yields CDR1 SNHLY and CDR2 FYNNEI. This CDR3 spans 13 amino acids. Trimming took off 11 bases at V and 1 base at J, with 14 bases between the two ends. CDR3 in amino acids: CALVGAANTEAFF. CDR3 sequence (DNA): TGTGCCTTAGTGGGGGCGGCGAACACTGAAGCTTTCTTT. Together with reference TRBV2 and TRBJ1-1, the CDR3 gives the full variable domain: EPEVTQTPSHQVTQMGQEVILRCVPISNHLYFYWYRQILGQKVEFLVSFYNNEISEKSEIFDDQFSVERPDGSNFTLKIRSTKLEDSAMYFCALVGAANTEAFFGQGTRLTVV.

To note about this clone: The junction departs from the called germline gene at one end, perhaps through a read error. The rearrangement uses TRBV7-9 and TRBJ1-1, with D perhaps matching TRBD1 (5 bases). The V gene's germline CDR1 is SEHNR and CDR2 FQNEAQ (reference sequence). CDR3 length: 14 residues. The CDR3 nucleotides read TGTGCCAGCAGCCCCGGGGGTGGGAACACTAAAGCTTTCTTT. It encodes CASSPGGGNTKAFF.

J is TRBJ1-1 and V is TRBV28, with D perhaps TRBD1 (5 bases). The CDR3 totals 14 residues. Germline V lookup: CDR1 MDHEN, CDR2 SYDVKM. The V and J ends lost 5 bases and 4 bases respectively, with 14 bases between them. The CDR3, as DNA: TGTGCCAGCAGTGAGTGGGACCGGGGCACTGAAGCTTTCTTT. It is translated as CASSEWDRGTEAFF.

This chain joins TRBV7-3 and TRBJ2-3; the match to TRBD2 covers 12 bases. With V trimmed by 4 bases and J by 6 bases, 2 bases remained unmatched. CDR1 is SGHTA and CDR2 is FQGTGA in the germline V gene. The CDR3 contains 14 residues. In DNA, the CDR3 is TGTGCCAGCAGCTCCGGGACTAGCGGGGATACGCAGTATTTT. As protein: CASSSGTSGDTQYF.

Only one count was recorded for this clone. The V call is TRBV7-6, the J call TRBJ2-5; D is unresolved. Trimming removed 1 base at V and 5 bases at J, with 11 bases between. This CDR3 spans 14 amino acids. The V gene's germline CDR1 is SGHVS and CDR2 FNYEAQ. The CDR3 reads CASSLDLGRETQYF. As DNA, the CDR3 is TGTGCCAGCAGCTTAGACCTAGGGCGGGAGACCCAGTACTTC.

V and J are TRBV7-2 and TRBJ2-2, with unresolved D. V was clipped by 1 base and J by 4 bases, with 10 bases between them. The CDR3 spans 15 residues. CDR1 and CDR2 (germline): SGHTA, FQGNSA. The CDR3 sequence: CASSLEAVVTGELFF. CDR3 in DNA: TGTGCCAGCAGCTTAGAGGCAGTGGTCACCGGGGAGCTGTTTTTT.

This sequence joins TRBV6-5 and TRBJ1-6; weak D call: TRBD1 (5 bases). V was pared by 4 bases and J by 5 bases, with 15 bases between. The CDR3 contains 16 residues. Germline assignment: CDR1 MNHEY and CDR2 SVGAGI. The CDR3 here is CASSSRATGDNSPLHF. In DNA form, the CDR3 reads TGTGCCAGCAGTTCCAGGGCCACGGGGGATAATTCACCCCTCCACTTT.

Concerning this clone: The identical CDR3 is also encoded by other nucleotide sequences in the sample. The V call is TRBV7-9, the J call TRBJ2-7; possibly TRBD2 for D (6 bases). The CDR3 consists of 16 residues. The V end was cut by 1 base, the J end by 3 bases, with 16 bases between. Germline loops: CDR1 SEHNR, CDR2 FQNEAQ (reference sequence). The chain's CDR3 is CASSLGGGSRGYEQYF. DNA of the CDR3: TGTGCCAGCAGCTTAGGTGGGGGGAGTAGGGGCTACGAGCAGTACTTC.

CDR3 in DNA: TGTGCCAGCAGCTTTAGGTCACGGAGGGGAAACGAGCAGTACTTC. Amino acids: CASSFRSRRGNEQYF. The chain links TRBV11-2 to TRBJ2-5; a weak D match, TRBD2 (6 bases). Matching the DNA end better, TRBJ2-7 makes the J call doubtful. Germline loops: CDR1 SGHAT, CDR2 FQNNGV. This CDR3 is 15 amino acids long.

V usage is TRBV2 and J usage is TRBJ2-1; no clear D gene. V lost 6 bases and J lost 0, with 9 bases in between. The CDR3 has 14 residues. Germline V CDR1 and CDR2: SNHLY, FYNNEI. The CDR3 region has the DNA TGTGCCAGCAGCTCTATGAGCTCCTACAATGAGCAGTTCTTC. It specifies CASSSMSSYNEQFF. Full variable domain (rest looked up from reference TRBV2 and TRBJ2-1): EPEVTQTPSHQVTQMGQEVILRCVPISNHLYFYWYRQILGQKVEFLVSFYNNEISEKSEIFDDQFSVERPDGSNFTLKIRSTKLEDSAMYFCASSSMSSYNEQFFGPGTRLTVL.

J is TRBJ2-2 and V is TRBV5-1; D is unclear. The germline V and J ends were trimmed by 0 bases and 5 bases, with 8 bases remaining between them. The CDR3 spans 14 residues. Germline CDR1 is SGHRS and CDR2 is YFSETQ. The CDR3 spells CASSLAGGTGELFF. The DNA of the CDR3 is TGCGCCAGCAGCTTGGCCGGTGGGACCGGGGAGCTGTTTTTT.

As to this clone: The sample holds other DNA sequences that translate to the same CDR3. The chain couples TRBV30 to TRBJ2-2; D is possibly TRBD1 (5 bases). Germline-derived CDR1 and CDR2 are GTSNPN and SVGIG (reference sequence). V lost 0 bases and J lost 1, with 9 bases in between. The CDR3 sequence is 15 residues long. The CDR3 here is CAWSVRTLNTGELFF. The CDR3 DNA reads as TGTGCCTGGAGTGTTCGGACACTGAACACCGGGGAGCTGTTTTTT.

V gene TRBV5-5 combines with J gene TRBJ1-5, with D uncertain. Germline CDR1 reads SGHKS; CDR2 reads YYEKEE (reference sequence). V shed 6 bases and J shed 1 base, with 8 bases lying between them. The CDR3 has 13 residues. The CDR3 bases are TGTGCCAGCACCCCGGACAGCAATCAGCCCCAGCATTTT. Translated, it gives CASTPDSNQPQHF.

This clone appeared a few times. The J gene is TRBJ2-6, the V gene TRBV9, with 9 nucleotides matching TRBD1. CDR1 SGDLS and CDR2 YYNGEE come from the germline V gene. The CDR3 length is 17 residues. The ends lost 4 bases at V and 1 base at J; junction bases unmatched: 6. The CDR3: CASSFTGGASGANVLTF. Here the CDR3 DNA reads TGTGCCAGCAGCTTTACAGGGGGCGCATCTGGGGCCAACGTCCTGACTTTC.

The chain carries TRBV7-8 and TRBJ1-5, with a weak D call TRBD1 (5 bases). Trimming removed 4 bases at V and 2 bases at J, with 15 bases between. The CDR3 runs 16 residues. CDR1 and CDR2 from the germline V gene are SGHVS and FQNEAQ. CDR3 nucleotides: TGTGCCAGCAGCTCCCGCCGGGGGATCGGCAATCAGCCCCAGCATTTT. Translated, it gives CASSSRRGIGNQPQHF.

CDR3 sequence: CASSPLERQPQHF. CDR3 DNA sequence: TGTGCCAGCTCACCCCTAGAGCGTCAGCCCCAGCATTTT. The J gene is TRBJ1-5, the V gene TRBV18; D is unresolved. V gave up 3 bases and J gave up 6 bases, with 9 bases separating them. The germline V gene encodes CDR1 KGHSH and CDR2 LQKENI. The length of the CDR3 is 13 residues.

The chain has TRBV7-3 and TRBJ1-6; D gene unclear. Trimming took off 2 bases at V and 7 bases at J, with 6 bases between the two ends. CDR3 length: 13 residues. Germline values: CDR1 SGHTA, CDR2 FQGTGA. This CDR3 is CASSLGPNSPLHF. In nucleotides, the CDR3 is TGTGCCAGCAGCTTAGGACCAAATTCACCCCTCCACTTT.

V is TRBV30 and J is TRBJ2-3; D possibly matches TRBD1 or TRBD2 (5 bases each). CDR1 and CDR2 from the germline V gene are GTSNPN and SVGIG (reference sequence). This CDR3 is built from 14 residues. The V gene lost 4 bases and the J gene lost 3 bases, with 14 bases spanning the gap. The CDR3 DNA reads as TGTGCCTGGACGCGAGGGGTTTATACAGATACGCAGTATTTT. This encodes CAWTRGVYTDTQYF.

This clone was observed a handful of times. The V gene is TRBV5-5, the J gene TRBJ2-2; D is perhaps TRBD2 (6 bases). The CDR3 runs to 14 residues. CDR1 SGHKS and CDR2 YYEKEE come from the germline V gene (reference sequence). With 2 bases removed from V and 4 bases from J, the gap between germline ends came to 9 bases. The DNA for the CDR3 is TGTGCCAGCAGCTTTGGGGGGAGCACCGGGGAGCTGTTTTTT. Translated: CASSFGGSTGELFF.

This chain connects TRBV7-8 to TRBJ2-2; D unresolved. The CDR3 runs to 13 residues. Germline V lookup: CDR1 SGHVS, CDR2 FQNEAQ. V lost 5 bases to trimming and J lost 7 bases, with 11 bases between them. The chain's CDR3 is CASSLEYSGELFF. Here the CDR3 DNA reads TGTGCCAGCAGCCTCGAATATAGCGGGGAGCTGTTTTTT.

The V and J genes are TRBV18 and TRBJ2-5; a weak D match, TRBD2 (5 bases). The CDR3 is 12 amino acids. The ends were cut back, 3 bases at V and 11 bases at J, with 13 bases in the middle. CDR1 is KGHSH, CDR2 LQKENI, per germline. The CDR3 DNA reads TGTGCCAGCTCACCTTCCCGGGAAGAGCAGTACTTC. Its translation: CASSPSREEQYF.

J is TRBJ1-5 and V is TRBV27, with TRBD1 identical over 9 bases. This CDR3 is built from 16 residues. In germline, CDR1 is MNHEY, CDR2 SMNVEV (reference sequence). The trim removed 5 bases at V and 2 bases at J, leaving 7 bases unmatched. As DNA, the CDR3 is TGTGCCAGCAGTAATAGACAGGGGGTGGGCAATCAGCCCCAGCATTTT. Protein: CASSNRQGVGNQPQHF.

This clone was recorded a few times. One end of the junction fails to match germline, which may point to a read error. This chain connects TRBV19 to TRBJ1-2, with D maybe TRBD1 (5 bases). Germline CDR1 LNHDA, CDR2 SQIVND (reference sequence). The CDR3 sequence is 11 residues long. In nucleotides, the CDR3 is TGTGCCAGTAGTATAGGAAGGGGTGTTGGCTTC. Translation gives CASSIGRGVGF. Combining the CDR3 with reference TRBV19 and TRBJ1-2 gives the whole variable domain DGGITQSPKYLFRKEGQNVTLSCEQNLNHDAMYWYRQDPGQGLRLIYYSQIVNDFQKGDIAEGYSVSREKKESFPLTVTSAQKNPTAFYLCASSIGRGVGFGSGTRLTVV.

This sequence joins TRBV7-3 and TRBJ2-3; D remains ambiguous. The V and J ends lost 2 bases and 5 bases respectively, with 17 bases between them. This CDR3 spans 16 amino acids. Germline assignment: CDR1 SGHTA and CDR2 FQGTGA. CDR3 nucleotide sequence: TGTGCCAGCAGCTTAGGGGTTATAGCTTCGAAAGATACGCAGTATTTT. This sequence encodes CASSLGVIASKDTQYF.